These T cell receptor beta chains were read from a single sample in a study of blood T cell repertoires in COVID-19. Assay: immunoSEQ multiplex PCR; the TCRdb copy retains only in-frame clones and omits some. This sample carries 250,000 to 400,000 clones, approximately 89% of them seen once, and the ten largest clones take approximately 5.3%. The sequenced sample was PBMCs or T cells enriched from blood (not recorded which). The origin of the receptors is a woman aged 25 to 39 who had recovered from COVID-19. Each CDR3 is given with its conserved first and last residue. The D gene is left open where the match is weak. Clone size is not always given. Where it is, it says once, few, many or a class for expanded clones.

>.|.|TRBV9|TRBJ1-2
TGTGCCAGCAGCGTACAGGGGCGAAGCTATGGCTACACCTTC
CASSVQGRSYGYTF
>.|.|TRBV6-2/TRBV6-3|TRBJ2-3
TGTGCCAGCAGTCTTCTAACAGATACGCAGTATTTT
CASSLLTDTQYF
>.|TRBD1|TRBV4-1|TRBJ1-2
TGCGCCAGTGGACTAGGACAGGGCGTAGAAGGGTATGGCTACACCTTC
CASGLGQGVEGYGYTF
>.|TRBD1|TRBV5-4|TRBJ1-6
TGTGCCAGCAGCGCCCCCGGGACAGGGGATTCACCCCTCCACTTT
CASSAPGTGDSPLHF
>.|.|TRBV24-1|TRBJ1-5
TGTGCCACCAGTGATCCAAGTAGCGTTGGTGATCAGCCCCAGCATTTT
CATSDPSSVGDQPQHF
>.|.|TRBV5-1|TRBJ1-4
TGCGCCAGCAGCTTGGATACGGGGGGGATTGAAAAACTGTTTTTT
CASSLDTGGIEKLFF
>.|TRBD1|TRBV7-2|TRBJ1-5
TGTGCCAGCAGCTTAGAGGGCCAGGGGGTCTATCAGCCCCAGCATTTT
CASSLEGQGVYQPQHF
>.|TRBD1|TRBV28|TRBJ1-4
TGTGCCAGCAGTTACAGGGGAAGTGAAAAACTGTTTTTT
CASSYRGSEKLFF
>.|.|TRBV5-1|TRBJ1-6
TGCGCCAGCAGCTTGGCCCTGGACAGTAATTCACCCCTCCACTTT
CASSLALDSNSPLHF
>.|TRBD1|TRBV20-1|TRBJ2-5
TGCAGTGCTAGTCGGACGGACAGGGGGTGGGAGACCCAGTACTTC
CSASRTDRGWETQYF
>.|.|TRBV2|TRBJ1-4
TGTGCCAGCCAAACGGACAGTAATAATGAAAAACTGTTTTTT
CASQTDSNNEKLFF
>.|.|TRBV18|TRBJ2-5
TGTGCCAGCTCACCGGGCCTAACGGAGACCCAGTACTTC
CASSPGLTETQYF
>once|.|TRBV7-9|TRBJ1-1
TGTGCCAGCAGCTTAGATCGGGGGGCCGTTTTCACTGAAGCTTTCTTT
CASSLDRGAVFTEAFF
>once|.|TRBV7-9|TRBJ2-3
TGTGCCAGCAGCTTCCTTCAGGGCCCGCAGTATTTT
CASSFLQGPQYF
>.|TRBD1|TRBV5-6|TRBJ1-5
TGTGCCAGCAGCCCCAGGACAGGGGCTGGTCAGCCCCAGCATTTT
CASSPRTGAGQPQHF
>.|.|TRBV19|TRBJ2-3
TGTGCCAGTAGCCAGGGGCTCCTCAGCACAGATACGCAGTATTTT
CASSQGLLSTDTQYF
>.|.|TRBV18|TRBJ1-4
TGTGCCAGCTCAGACAGGATTAATGAAAAACTGTTTTTT
CASSDRINEKLFF
>.|TRBD2|TRBV9|TRBJ2-3
TGTGCCAGCAGCGTTAGCGGGGGGACTCGGACTAGCACAGATACGCAGTATTTT
CASSVSGGTRTSTDTQYF
>.|TRBD1|TRBV7-6|TRBJ1-2
TGTGCCAGCAGCCCGGGACAGGGGATAGCTAACTATGGCTACACCTTC
CASSPGQGIANYGYTF
>.|.|TRBV9|TRBJ1-3
TGTGCCAGCAGCGCCCCCCGGAATCAGGAACCTGGAAACACCATATATTTT
CASSAPRNQEPGNTIYF
>.|TRBD2|TRBV7-9|TRBJ2-5
TGTGCCAGCAGCTTAAGGTCTAGCGGCGAAGAGACCCAGTACTTC
CASSLRSSGEETQYF
>.|.|TRBV21-1|TRBJ2-5
TGTGCCAGCAGCAGGCCGACAGGGCGCGAGACCCAGTACTTC
CASSRPTGRETQYF
>.|.|TRBV11-3|TRBJ2-2
TGTGCCAGCAGCCCTAACACCGGGGAGCTGTTTTTT
CASSPNTGELFF
>.|TRBD1|TRBV29-1|TRBJ2-7
TGCAGCGTTGAAGGGACAGGGAGCGAGCAGTACTTC
CSVEGTGSEQYF
>.|TRBD1|TRBV12-3/TRBV12-4|TRBJ2-5
TGTGCCAGCAGTGCCACAGGGGATGAGACCCAGTACTTC
CASSATGDETQYF
>.|.|TRBV7-2|TRBJ1-5
TGTGCCAGCAGCTTAGGGCCCGGGAGGGGAGGGCTGCCCCAGCATTTT
CASSLGPGRGGLPQHF
>.|TRBD1|TRBV19|TRBJ2-7
TGTGCCAGTAGTGGACAGGGCTACGAGCAGTACTTC
CASSGQGYEQYF
>once|TRBD1|TRBV28|TRBJ2-1
TGTGCCAGCAGTTCCGGGACAGGGTTGTACAATGAGCAGTTCTTC
CASSSGTGLYNEQFF
>.|TRBD1|TRBV24-1|TRBJ2-2
TGTGCCCCGCACTCCGGGACAGGGAAGTCCACCGGGGAGCTGTTTTTT
CAPHSGTGKSTGELFF
>.|TRBD2|TRBV7-2|TRBJ2-7
TGTGCCAGCAGCCTAGCGGGGGGCTCCTACGAGCAGTACTTC
CASSLAGGSYEQYF
>few|.|TRBV14|TRBJ1-6
TGTGCCAGCAGCCAAGACCGAGGCCATTCACCCCTCCACTTT
CASSQDRGHSPLHF
>.|.|TRBV5-1|TRBJ1-6
TGCGCCAGCAGCCCACGAGGGGACTCGTTAGGGTCACCCCTCCACTTT
CASSPRGDSLGSPLHF
>.|TRBD1|TRBV5-6|TRBJ1-1
TGTGCCAGCAGCAGGGACAGGGCCACTGAAGCTTTCTTT
CASSRDRATEAFF
>.|.|TRBV2|TRBJ1-2
TGTGCCAGCAGTGCGCACAGGGATGGCTACACCTTC
CASSAHRDGYTF
>.|TRBD1|TRBV28|TRBJ1-2
TGTGCCAGCAGTTTAAGCCTAGGCACGGGACAGGGGTTTGGCTACACCTTC
CASSLSLGTGQGFGYTF
>.|.|TRBV15|TRBJ2-1
TGTGCCACCAGCAGAGCTGCAGACTGGTTATCGGGCAATGAGCAGTTCTTC
CATSRAADWLSGNEQFF
>.|TRBD2|TRBV27|TRBJ2-5
TGTGCCAGCAAGTTAGCGGGGGGAAGAAAAGAGACCCAGTACTTC
CASKLAGGRKETQYF
>.|.|TRBV5-6|TRBJ2-7
TGTGCCAGCAGCTTGGGTATCGGACTCAACTCCTACGAGCAGTACTTC
CASSLGIGLNSYEQYF
>few|.|TRBV6-8|TRBJ1-6
TGTGCCAGCAGTTACTCGGGTTCGGGGGAATCACCCCTCCACTTT
CASSYSGSGESPLHF
>.|.|TRBV5-1|TRBJ1-1
TGCGCCAGCAGCCCGGACAGCACTGAAGCTTTCTTT
CASSPDSTEAFF
>once|.|TRBV18|TRBJ1-1
TGTGCCAGCTCCCCCGACGGCGGGGCCCGATTGAACACTGAAGCTTTCTTT
CASSPDGGARLNTEAFF
>few|.|TRBV7-2|TRBJ1-2
TGTGCCAGCAGTCCCTGGACAGAAGGTGGCTACACCTTC
CASSPWTEGGYTF
>once|TRBD1|TRBV6-2/TRBV6-3|TRBJ1-1
TGTGCCAGCAGTTCCACGGACAGGGTCTTCACTGAAGCTTTCTTT
CASSSTDRVFTEAFF
>.|TRBD1|TRBV19|TRBJ1-1
TGTGCCAGTAGCCGATCTTGGGACAGGGGGCACAGGAACACTGAAGCTTTCTTT
CASSRSWDRGHRNTEAFF
>once|.|TRBV12-3/TRBV12-4|TRBJ1-5
TGTGCCAGCAGCAATAGGGGTCAGCCCCAGCATTTT
CASSNRGQPQHF
>.|.|TRBV6-5|TRBJ1-4
TGTGCCAGCAGTTACTCATCTGCAACTAATGAAAAACTGTTTTTT
CASSYSSATNEKLFF
>.|.|TRBV5-1|TRBJ2-3
TGCGCCAGCAGCTTGGCCCCGAGAGATACGCAGTATTTT
CASSLAPRDTQYF
>.|.|TRBV18|TRBJ1-4
TGTGCCAGCTCACCCCTAGTGGCAACTAATGAAAAACTGTTTTTT
CASSPLVATNEKLFF
>once|.|TRBV4-1|TRBJ1-2
TGCGCCAGCAGCCAAGATAGGAACGCGGGGGAGGGCTACACCTTC
CASSQDRNAGEGYTF
>.|.|TRBV20-1|TRBJ2-1
TGCAGCCCGCAGCCCCTCACAGTCTTC
CSPQPLTVF
>.|TRBD1|TRBV7-2|TRBJ1-4
TGTGCCAGCAGCTATCTCCGGGACAGGGATGAAAAACTGTTTTTT
CASSYLRDRDEKLFF
>once|.|TRBV6-5|TRBJ1-1
TGTGCCAGCAGTTTCAATCGGGGAGCTTTCTTT
CASSFNRGAFF
>.|TRBD1|TRBV6-2/TRBV6-3|TRBJ1-5
TGTGCCAGCAGTCCCGGGACAGGGATGAGGCAGCGCCATCAGCCCCAGCATTTT
CASSPGTGMRQRHQPQHF
>.|TRBD1|TRBV29-1|TRBJ2-6
TGCAGCGTCGCTACGGGACAGGGAGATCACTCTGGGGCCAACGTCCTGACTTTC
CSVATGQGDHSGANVLTF
>few|.|TRBV6-6|TRBJ1-5
TGTGCCAGCAGTTCCACAGGGCCCCAGCATTTT
CASSSTGPQHF
>.|.|TRBV2|TRBJ2-6
.
CASSVFLSSGANVLTF
>.|.|TRBV27|TRBJ1-5
TGTGCCAGCCGGATGGCGGGAGCTTATCAGCCCCAGCATTTT
CASRMAGAYQPQHF